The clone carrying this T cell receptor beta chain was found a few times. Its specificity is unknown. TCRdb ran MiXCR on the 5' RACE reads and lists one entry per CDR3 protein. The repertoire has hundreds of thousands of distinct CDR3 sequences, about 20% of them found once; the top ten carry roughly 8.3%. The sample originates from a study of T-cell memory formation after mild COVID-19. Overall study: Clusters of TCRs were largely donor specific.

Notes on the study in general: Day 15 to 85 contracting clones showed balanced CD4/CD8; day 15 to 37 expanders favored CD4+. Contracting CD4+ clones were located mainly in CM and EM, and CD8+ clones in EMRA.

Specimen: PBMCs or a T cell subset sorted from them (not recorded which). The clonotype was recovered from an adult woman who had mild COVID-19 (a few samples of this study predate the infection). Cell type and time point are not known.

The CDR3 region is CASSQGLVLRYEQYF. The CDR3 bases are TGTGCCAGCAGCCAAGGACTCGTTCTTAGGTACGAGCAGTACTTC. The chain employs TRBV14 and TRBJ2-7; D remains ambiguous. The V gene lost 1 base and the J gene lost 4 bases, with 14 bases spanning the gap. The CDR3 contains 15 residues. Germline assignment: CDR1 SGHDN and CDR2 FVKESK. Combining the CDR3 with reference TRBV14 and TRBJ2-7 gives the whole variable domain EAGVTQFPSHSVIEKGQTVTLRCDPISGHDNLYWYRRVMGKEIKFLLHFVKESKQDESGMPNNRFLAERTGGTYSTLKVQPAELEDSGVYFCASSQGLVLRYEQYFGPGTRLTVT.